This T cell receptor (beta chain) is drawn from a study of T cells in Graves' hyperthyroidism and ophthalmopathy. General study points: Most expanded thyroid clonotypes above 0.001 recurred in blood. The model made its ophthalmopathy prediction, and onset followed a median 6.5 months later.

This clonotype was detected ten times or more. The antigen remains unidentified. This may arise from a read error, as a much more abundant clone is one base away. Researchers took RNA transcripts and amplified the TCR beta CDR3 regions from them. HTBI primers were the set used in a first-round RT-PCR of the TCR CDR3. TCRdb reanalysed the multiplex PCR reads using MiXCR and keeps one entry per CDR3 protein. Of a few hundred thousand distinct CDR3 sequences listed, 46% were seen once; the top ten hold about 20%. Germline CDR1 reads MNHEY; CDR2 reads SVGAGI. CDR3 size: 14 residues. With 6 bases clipped from V and 2 bases from J, the junction kept 5 bases outside the gene matches. Pregnant or lactating patients were excluded, as were those with uncontrolled infection or other autoimmune disease.

The gene calls are TRBV6-5 and TRBJ2-7, with 9 bases that match TRBD1. The sample consisted of peripheral blood or thyroid tissue (not recorded which). This sequence was found in an adult woman with Graves' disease, either hyperthyroidism or ophthalmopathy (not recorded which). The CDR3 nucleotides read TGTGCCAGCAGCACCGACAGGGGGGCCTACGAGCAGTACTTC. This gives the protein CASSTDRGAYEQYF.